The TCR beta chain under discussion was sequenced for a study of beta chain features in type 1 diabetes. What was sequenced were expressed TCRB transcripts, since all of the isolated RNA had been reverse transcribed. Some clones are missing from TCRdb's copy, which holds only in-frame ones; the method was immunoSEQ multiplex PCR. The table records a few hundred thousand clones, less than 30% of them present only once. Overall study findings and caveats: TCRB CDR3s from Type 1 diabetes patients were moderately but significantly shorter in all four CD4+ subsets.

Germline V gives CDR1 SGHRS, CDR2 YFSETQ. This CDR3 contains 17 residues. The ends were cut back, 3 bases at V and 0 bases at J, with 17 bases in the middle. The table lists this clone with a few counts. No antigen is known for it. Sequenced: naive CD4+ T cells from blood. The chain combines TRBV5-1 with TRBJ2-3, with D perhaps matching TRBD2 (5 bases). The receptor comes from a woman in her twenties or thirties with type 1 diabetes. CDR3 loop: CASSYQRSGISTDTQYF. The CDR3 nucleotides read TGCGCCAGCAGCTATCAAAGGTCCGGGATAAGCACAGATACGCAGTATTTT.